This T cell receptor (beta chain) was captured by sequencing in a study of T cells in Graves' hyperthyroidism and ophthalmopathy. There are many counts of this clonotype. RNA transcripts gave rise to amplified TCR beta CDR3 regions. The study used the HTBI primer set for a first-round RT-PCR of the TCR CDR3. One entry per CDR3 protein, called by TCRdb with MiXCR from the multiplex PCR reads. This sample has a few hundred thousand distinct CDR3 sequences, with roughly 20% found just once. There are 15 residues in the CDR3. After removal of 2 bases from V and 3 bases from J, the junction contained 8 bases not matched to a gene. CDR1 DFQATT and CDR2 SNEGSKA come from the germline V gene (reference sequence).

Material for sequencing was blood. The chain is built from TRBV20-1 and TRBJ1-2, with 8 bases identical to TRBD1. The TCR was taken from a man in his late teens or twenties with Graves' hyperthyroidism. The CDR3 spells CSARSEGTGHYGYTF. The CDR3, as DNA: TGCAGTGCTAGATCGGAAGGGACAGGCCACTATGGCTACACCTTC.